The T cell receptor beta chain described here comes from a study of CD4 and CD8 cells across lung adenocarcinoma regions. This CDR3 comprises 14 residues. Trimming left V 6 bases short and J 5 bases short, with 13 bases between. Each CDR3 protein is one row after TCRdb ran MiXCR on the PCR reads. The sample has around 20,000 distinct CDR3 sequences, roughly half seen once. The chain combines TRBV12-3 or TRBV12-4 with TRBJ2-2, with a possible D match to TRBD2 (6 bases). The sequenced sample consisted of CD8+ T cells from the center of a lung tumor. The source of this sequence is a female donor with lung adenocarcinoma. The CD4 and CD8 labels of this study may be unreliable. The chain's CDR3 is CASRTGTSTGELFF. CDR3 sequence (DNA): TGTGCCAGCAGAACCGGGACTTCAACCGGGGAGCTGTTTTTT.